This T cell receptor (beta chain) is drawn from a study of blood T cells in healthy people across ages. Peripheral blood samples of roughly 10 milliliters were drawn from each donor. Each sample yielded at least 6.5 million isolated PBMCs. The trim removed 3 bases at V and 6 bases at J, leaving 9 bases unmatched. Germline CDR1 is MNHEY and CDR2 is SMNVEV (reference sequence). The CDR3 runs to 15 residues. A J-beta primer mix and a sample-barcoded 5' primer were used in a second PCR of roughly 7 to 12 cycles. TCRdb re-called the 5' RACE reads with MiXCR, one entry per CDR3 protein. Here the sample spans hundreds of thousands of distinct CDR3 sequences, over 45% being singletons.

Sequencing was performed on blood. This sequence originates from a man younger than 45 in good health. The J gene is TRBJ1-2, the V gene TRBV27; 8 nucleotides line up with TRBD1. Here the CDR3 reads CASSFAAGGSDGYTF. CDR3 in DNA: TGTGCCAGCAGTTTTGCCGCAGGGGGCAGCGATGGCTACACCTTC.